Below, 26 T cell receptor beta chains from the same sample are listed, as sequenced in a study of T cells in Graves' hyperthyroidism and ophthalmopathy. Amplification yielded TCR beta CDR3 regions, with RNA transcripts as the source. A set of HTBI primers served as the primers for a first-round RT-PCR of the TCR CDR3. TCRdb independently ran MiXCR on the multiplex PCR reads; one entry per CDR3 protein. Found here are about 360,000 distinct CDR3 sequences, 20% to 25% of them singletons; the top ten hold over 70%. The sample was blood. The receptors originated from a man aged 50 or older with Graves' hyperthyroidism.

This clonotype was detected only a few times. This chain links TRBV11-3 with TRBJ2-7, with TRBD2 matching 9 bases. Germline V gene data show CDR1 as SGHNT and CDR2 as YENEEA. Germline trimming cut 5 bases from V and 7 bases from J; bases unmatched to any gene: 15. The CDR3 covers 16 residues. CDR3 in DNA: TGTGCCAGCAGCCTCCAACCGGCTAGCGGGATCGGGGAGCAGTACTTC. Protein sequence: CASSLQPASGIGEQYF.

The V call is TRBV11-3, the J call TRBJ2-7, with D maybe TRBD1 (6 bases). The V gene's germline CDR1 is SGHNT and CDR2 YENEEA. The CDR3 contains 13 residues. Trimming left V 5 bases short and J 2 bases short, with 10 bases between. The CDR3 bases are TGTGCCAGCAGCACGGACAGCACCTACGAGCAGTACTTC. Residues: CASSTDSTYEQYF.

The chain employs TRBV7-2 and TRBJ2-7; TRBD1 matches at 7 bases. The CDR3 runs to 14 residues. Trimming took 3 bases from V and 3 from J; bases not matched to a gene: 5. The V gene's germline CDR1 is SGHTA and CDR2 FQGNSA. The CDR3 loop is CASSFPGQSYEQYF. The CDR3 DNA sequence: TGTGCCAGCAGCTTTCCGGGACAGAGCTACGAGCAGTACTTC.

The chain has TRBV2 and TRBJ2-1; D remains ambiguous. The CDR3 has 14 residues. V was cut by 8 bases and J by 4 bases, with 15 bases left in between. CDR1 is SNHLY, CDR2 FYNNEI, per germline. The CDR3 bases are TGTGCCAGCGTAAAAGACTCTCCGTACAATGAGCAGTTCTTC. This sequence encodes CASVKDSPYNEQFF.

This chain joins TRBV11-2 and TRBJ1-4; 7 bases are a match to TRBD1. CDR1 is SGHAT, CDR2 FQNNGV, per germline. The CDR3 extends over 15 amino acids. After removal of 1 base from V and 3 bases from J, the junction contained 2 bases not matched to a gene. For the CDR3, the DNA is TGTGCCAGCAGCTTAGCAGGGGGTGCTAATGAAAAACTGTTTTTT. Its protein is CASSLAGGANEKLFF.

The chain recombines TRBV13 with TRBJ1-4; TRBD1 is a possible D gene (6 bases). In germline, CDR1 is PRHDT, CDR2 FYEKMQ (reference sequence). The V end lost 5 bases, the J end lost 8 bases, and 15 bases lay between the germline ends. The CDR3 consists of 14 residues. Here the CDR3 DNA reads TGTGCCAGCAGCCAGGGGAGGGACAACGAAAAACTGTTTTTT. This gives the protein CASSQGRDNEKLFF.

This clonotype was recorded at least ten times. The chain joins TRBV5-1 to TRBJ2-3, with a possible D match to TRBD2 (6 bases). Germline lookup yields CDR1 SGHRS and CDR2 YFSETQ. V lost 4 bases and J lost 0, with 12 bases in between. The CDR3 contains 15 residues. The CDR3 DNA follows: TGCGCCAGCAGCGCCGGGACTTCCAGCACAGATACGCAGTATTTT. This encodes CASSAGTSSTDTQYF.

This clonotype came up a few times. The V and J genes are TRBV2 and TRBJ2-5; D possibly corresponds to TRBD2 (6 bases). CDR1 SNHLY and CDR2 FYNNEI come from the germline V gene. V was pared by 3 bases and J by 4 bases, with 12 bases between. The CDR3 is 14 residues long. Here the CDR3 reads CASSEEGIIETQYF. DNA of the CDR3: TGTGCCAGCAGTGAGGAGGGTATTATAGAGACCCAGTACTTC. Supplemented by reference TRBV2 and TRBJ2-5, the full variable domain reads EPEVTQTPSHQVTQMGQEVILRCVPISNHLYFYWYRQILGQKVEFLVSFYNNEISEKSEIFDDQFSVERPDGSNFTLKIRSTKLEDSAMYFCASSEEGIIETQYFGPGTRLLVL.

There are many counts of this clonotype. The chain couples TRBV11-2 to TRBJ2-3; D is perhaps TRBD2 (5 bases). Germline V gives CDR1 SGHAT, CDR2 FQNNGV. This CDR3 contains 15 residues. Trimming shortened V by 1 base and J by 6 bases, and 14 bases separated the two germline ends. The CDR3 reads CASSLAQRSQDTQYF. CDR3 bases: TGTGCCAGCAGCTTAGCTCAGCGGAGTCAGGATACGCAGTATTTT.

Note on this clonotype: A much more abundant neighbour one base away suggests this may be a read error. This chain links TRBV29-1 with TRBJ2-1; D is possibly TRBD2 (9 bases). From germline, CDR1 is SQVTM and CDR2 ANQGSEA. CDR3 length: 15 amino acids. The chain's CDR3 is CGVPGTSLWTGEQFF. The CDR3 DNA reads TGCGGCGTTCCCGGGACTAGCCTTTGGACAGGGGAGCAGTTCTTC.

The chain recombines TRBV27 with TRBJ2-7; tentatively, D is TRBD1 (5 bases). The CDR3 has 14 residues. Germline V CDR1 and CDR2: MNHEY, SMNVEV (reference sequence). V shed 3 bases and J shed 2 bases, with 11 bases lying between them. Here the CDR3 reads CASSLGQRAYEQYF. The CDR3 DNA reads TGTGCCAGCAGTTTGGGGCAGAGAGCCTACGAGCAGTACTTC.

In this sample, this clonotype turned up a few times. The chain recombines TRBV5-1 with TRBJ2-7; a weak D match, TRBD2 (5 bases). The ends were cut back, 4 bases at V and 3 bases at J, with 11 bases in the middle. The CDR3 spans 13 residues. Germline loops: CDR1 SGHRS, CDR2 YFSETQ. DNA for the CDR3: TGCGCCAGCAGCCATGGACTCCACTACGAGCAGTACTTC. Residues: CASSHGLHYEQYF.

This chain links TRBV18 with TRBJ1-1; the match to TRBD1 covers 7 bases. The CDR3 loop spans 15 amino acids. Trimming took 3 bases from V and 4 from J; bases not matched to a gene: 8. Germline lookup yields CDR1 KGHSH and CDR2 LQKENI. Here the CDR3 reads CASSPTQGVFTEAFF. The CDR3 bases are TGTGCCAGCTCACCGACCCAGGGGGTTTTCACTGAAGCTTTCTTT.

V gene TRBV30 combines with J gene TRBJ1-6; a weak D match, TRBD1 (5 bases). CDR3 size: 15 residues. V shed 2 bases and J shed 7 bases, with 15 bases lying between them. Germline lookup yields CDR1 GTSNPN and CDR2 SVGIG (reference sequence). The CDR3, as DNA: TGTGCCTGGAGTCAGGGCCCCGGGTGGAATTCACCCCTCCACTTT. Residues: CAWSQGPGWNSPLHF.

This chain links TRBV11-3 with TRBJ2-2; D possibly matches TRBD1 or TRBD2 (5 bases each). Germline assignment: CDR1 SGHNT and CDR2 YENEEA. Trimming pared 6 bases from V and 2 bases from J, leaving 13 bases between. This CDR3 is built from 15 residues. The CDR3 bases are TGTGCCAGCAGGCCCGGGGCGGTCAACACCGGGGAGCTGTTTTTT. Amino acid sequence: CASRPGAVNTGELFF.

This clonotype showed up many times. The CDR3 spells CAISDLGGPGGHYGYTF. DNA for the CDR3: TGTGCCATCAGTGACCTGGGCGGGCCAGGGGGCCATTATGGCTACACCTTC. The rearrangement joins TRBV10-3 to TRBJ1-2; 8 bases line up with TRBD1. V lost 3 bases to trimming and J lost 5 bases; unmatched junction nucleotides: 14. Germline values: CDR1 ENHRY, CDR2 SYGVKD. The CDR3 loop spans 17 amino acids.

The CDR3 spells CASSFLRGAGELFF. DNA for the CDR3: TGTGCCAGCAGTTTTTTGAGGGGGGCCGGGGAGCTGTTTTTT. The genes are TRBV12-3 or TRBV12-4 and TRBJ2-2; TRBD1 or TRBD2 may be the D gene (6 bases each). This CDR3 has 14 amino acids. Trimming shortened V by 3 bases and J by 6 bases, and 11 bases separated the two germline ends.

This clonotype was picked up a small number of times. The J gene is TRBJ1-2, the V gene TRBV20-1, with TRBD1 as a possible D gene (5 bases). In germline, CDR1 is DFQATT, CDR2 SNEGSKA (reference sequence). The CDR3 is 12 amino acids. CDR3 in DNA: TGCAGATCAGGAGGGGAGCTCTATGGCTACACCTTC. This codes for CRSGGELYGYTF.

This clonotype was recorded at least ten times. For the CDR3, the DNA is TGTGCCAGTAGTATAGGCGGCGGGTACAATCAGCCCCAGCATTTT. This encodes CASSIGGGYNQPQHF. The chain employs TRBV19 and TRBJ1-5; D is undetermined. V lost 1 base and J 3 bases, leaving 10 bases between the germline ends. Germline-derived CDR1 and CDR2 are LNHDA and SQIVND (reference sequence). This CDR3 comprises 15 residues.

The chain uses TRBV6-1 and TRBJ2-7, with D unclear. The CDR3 runs 14 residues. From germline, CDR1 is MNHNS and CDR2 SASEGT. V shed 6 bases and J shed 3 bases, with 15 bases lying between them. The CDR3 loop reads CASSPRPSNYEQYF. The CDR3 coding sequence is TGTGCCAGCAGCCCACGGCCGTCTAACTACGAGCAGTACTTC.

V is TRBV4-1 and J is TRBJ2-1; 10 nucleotides align to TRBD2. The CDR3 runs to 18 residues. With V trimmed by 4 bases and J by 8 bases, 17 bases remained unmatched. The germline V gene encodes CDR1 MGHRA and CDR2 YSYEKL. The CDR3 protein is CASSRAWASGSGRDEQFF. The CDR3 nucleotides read TGCGCCAGCAGCCGAGCATGGGCTAGCGGGAGTGGGAGAGATGAGCAGTTCTTC.

The chain recombines TRBV4-1 with TRBJ1-2; 7 bases are a match to TRBD1. The CDR3 totals 14 residues. Germline-derived CDR1 and CDR2 are MGHRA and YSYEKL. V shed 1 base and J 4 bases; nucleotides not matched to a gene: 3. CDR3 sequence: CASSQAQGGYGYTF. In nucleotides, the CDR3 is TGCGCCAGCAGCCAAGCCCAGGGGGGCTATGGCTACACCTTC.

This clonotype was seen a handful of times. The chain is built from TRBV5-1 and TRBJ2-1; maybe TRBD2 (5 bases). Trimming took off 5 bases at V and 8 bases at J, with 11 bases between the two ends. CDR1 is SGHRS, CDR2 YFSETQ, per germline. The CDR3 contains 12 residues. CDR3 residues: CASSIRGHEQFF. DNA of the CDR3: TGCGCCAGCAGTATTCGCGGGCATGAGCAGTTCTTC.

The gene calls are TRBV19 and TRBJ1-2, with D perhaps TRBD1 (5 bases). Germline-derived CDR1 and CDR2 are LNHDA and SQIVND (reference sequence). This CDR3 spans 15 amino acids. The ends were cut back, 4 bases at V and 8 bases at J, with 20 bases in the middle. Here the CDR3 reads CASSTPGERGDGYTF. CDR3 DNA sequence: TGTGCCAGTAGTACTCCAGGAGAGCGAGGGGACGGCTACACCTTC. Full variable domain (outside the CDR3, taken from reference TRBV19 and TRBJ1-2): DGGITQSPKYLFRKEGQNVTLSCEQNLNHDAMYWYRQDPGQGLRLIYYSQIVNDFQKGDIAEGYSVSREKKESFPLTVTSAQKNPTAFYLCASSTPGERGDGYTFGSGTRLTVV.

The chain uses TRBV7-9 and TRBJ1-5; D is uncertain. V dropped 2 bases and J dropped 10 bases, with 9 bases sitting between them. The CDR3 totals 12 residues. Germline V lookup: CDR1 SEHNR, CDR2 FQNEAQ (reference sequence). CDR3 residues: CASSLSGFPQHF. As DNA, the CDR3 is TGTGCCAGCAGCTTATCCGGATTTCCCCAGCATTTT.

This clonotype has a handful of counts. The chain carries TRBV24-1 and TRBJ2-2; D assignment may be TRBD1 or TRBD2 (5 bases each). Germline V gives CDR1 KGHDR, CDR2 SFDVKD. The CDR3 consists of 15 residues. Deletions cut 0 bases from V and 6 bases from J, with 10 bases between. Here the CDR3 reads CATSDLGDPPGELFF. The DNA for the CDR3 is TGTGCCACCAGTGATTTGGGGGACCCCCCCGGGGAGCTGTTTTTT.